This T cell receptor beta chain stems from a study of cytotoxic CD8 clonotypes in ibrutinib-treated CLL. This clone was seen a single time. Produced via immunoSEQ multiplex PCR; TCRdb's table is partial and in-frame only. The sample includes about 130,000 clones, 80% to 90% of them seen just once. Trimming removed 0 bases at V and 5 bases at J, with 11 bases between. The germline V gene encodes CDR1 MNHEY and CDR2 SMNVEV (reference sequence). The CDR3 sequence is 14 residues long. Sequencing used PBMCs, obtained after 24 months of ibrutinib treatment. The chain recombines TRBV27 with TRBJ2-7; D is possibly TRBD1 (5 bases). The sequence was obtained from a human donor with chronic lymphocytic leukemia. The CDR3 sequence is CASSLSSGFHEQYF. CDR3 bases: TGTGCCAGCAGTTTATCATCAGGGTTCCACGAGCAGTACTTC.